The next 11 T cell receptor beta chains were all read from a single sample in a study of blood T cell repertoires in COVID-19. Assay used: immunoSEQ multiplex PCR; TCRdb lists only in-frame clones, some missing. The repertoire includes 280,000 or so clones, 65% to 90% of them detected once, and about an eighth sits in the top ten. The sample taken for sequencing was peripheral blood. The origin of the receptors is a human donor in a cohort sampled during active COVID-19.

This clone came up once. The chain recombines TRBV5-4 with TRBJ2-5; TRBD1 matches at 8 bases. This CDR3 is built from 13 residues. J was trimmed by 6 bases and V by 2 bases; bases with no gene match: 3. Germline CDR1 reads SGHNT; CDR2 reads YYREEE (reference sequence). The CDR3 here is CASSLTGGKTQYF. CDR3 DNA sequence: TGTGCCAGCAGCTTAACAGGGGGAAAGACCCAGTACTTC.

The chain employs TRBV25-1 and TRBJ2-3; 9 positions agree with TRBD2. The length of the CDR3 is 14 residues. With 8 bases clipped from V and 2 bases from J, the junction kept 5 bases outside the gene matches. Germline CDR1 MGHDK, CDR2 SYGVNS. Written as DNA, the CDR3 is TGTGCCAGCCCTAGCGGGATCTACACAGATACGCAGTATTTT. Translating it yields CASPSGIYTDTQYF.

CDR3 amino acids: CASLGSVGGELFF. CDR3 nucleotides: TGTGCCAGCCTGGGCTCCGTGGGCGGGGAGCTGTTTTTT. J is TRBJ2-2 and V is TRBV28, with D hard to call. V lost 8 bases and J 7 bases, leaving 14 bases between the germline ends. Per the germline V gene, CDR1 is MDHEN and CDR2 is SYDVKM. CDR3 length equals 13 residues. Full variable domain (remainder filled in from reference TRBV28 and TRBJ2-2): DVKVTQSSRYLVKRTGEKVFLECVQDMDHENMFWYRQDPGLGLRLIYFSYDVKMKEKGDIPEGYSVSREKKERFSLILESASTNQTSMYLCASLGSVGGELFFGEGSRLTVL.

The V call is TRBV19, the J call TRBJ2-6; 7 positions agree with TRBD1. CDR3 length equals 16 residues. CDR1 is LNHDA and CDR2 is SQIVND in the germline V gene (reference sequence). J gave up 3 bases and V 7 bases, and 9 bases lay outside the gene matches. CDR3 DNA sequence: TGTGCCAGTACCAACACAGGGGCGGGTGGGGCCAACGTCCTGACTTTC. Translated, it gives CASTNTGAGGANVLTF.

The chain carries TRBV10-3 and TRBJ2-7; 7 bases fit TRBD2. Germline values: CDR1 ENHRY, CDR2 SYGVKD. V shed 6 bases and J 1 base; nucleotides not matched to a gene: 6. The CDR3 runs 14 residues. CDR3 loop: CAIRGGLDSYEQYF. In nucleotides, the CDR3 is TGTGCCATCAGAGGTGGACTAGATTCCTACGAGCAGTACTTC.

A single count supports this clone. The chain has TRBV15 and TRBJ2-2; 16 nucleotides align to TRBD2. V was pared by 5 bases and J by 6 bases, with 6 bases of the junction left unmatched. The CDR3 is 17 amino acids. The germline CDR1 and CDR2 sequences are LNHNV and YYDKDF (reference sequence). CDR3 nucleotides: TGTGCCACCAGCGGGACTAGCGGGAGGGTTAGGGCCGGGGAGCTGTTTTTT. Amino acid sequence: CATSGTSGRVRAGELFF.

This chain connects TRBV29-1 to TRBJ2-5; TRBD2 aligns across 10 bases. The CDR3 is 16 residues long. The V segment lost 6 bases and the J segment 4 bases; nucleotides outside the gene matches: 14. Looked up from germline, CDR1 is SQVTM and CDR2 is ANQGSEA. Written as DNA, the CDR3 is TGCAGCGTGAAACCTCTAGCGGGAGAGTGGGGAGAGACCCAGTACTTC. Residues: CSVKPLAGEWGETQYF.

The chain employs TRBV19 and TRBJ1-1; a weak D match, TRBD1 (5 bases). This CDR3 spans 15 amino acids. V dropped 3 bases and J dropped 8 bases, with 19 bases sitting between them. CDR1 is LNHDA, CDR2 SQIVND, per germline (reference sequence). The CDR3 DNA is TGTGCCAGTAGTATGTCCCCCCCTGGTAGGGGAGAAGCTTTCTTT. Translation gives CASSMSPPGRGEAFF.

The J gene is TRBJ2-1, the V gene TRBV14, with 9 bases identical to TRBD2. Trimming took 7 bases from V and 7 from J; bases not matched to a gene: 11. CDR1 is SGHDN and CDR2 is FVKESK in the germline V gene. This CDR3 has 15 residues. DNA for the CDR3: TGTGCCAGCACCACCGGGGGACTAGCTGGGAATGAGCAGTTCTTC. Its translation is CASTTGGLAGNEQFF. Supplemented by reference TRBV14 and TRBJ2-1, the full variable domain reads EAGVTQFPSHSVIEKGQTVTLRCDPISGHDNLYWYRRVMGKEIKFLLHFVKESKQDESGMPNNRFLAERTGGTYSTLKVQPAELEDSGVYFCASTTGGLAGNEQFFGPGTRLTVL.

The chain uses TRBV6-5 and TRBJ2-7, with 10 positions matching TRBD1. Trimming cost V 2 bases and J 2 bases; bases outside gene matches: 3. The CDR3 has 15 amino acids. Looked up from germline, CDR1 is MNHEY and CDR2 is SVGAGI. This CDR3 reads CASSYGDRGAYEQYF. CDR3 DNA sequence: TGTGCCAGCAGTTACGGGGACAGGGGAGCCTACGAGCAGTACTTC.

This chain links TRBV6-5 with TRBJ1-2, with D perhaps TRBD1 (5 bases). This CDR3 is built from 16 residues. Germline-derived CDR1 and CDR2 are MNHEY and SVGAGI. V lost 0 bases and J lost 7, with 18 bases in between. The CDR3: CASSYSAVQGKGGYTF. The CDR3 nucleotides are TGTGCCAGCAGTTACTCCGCAGTTCAGGGAAAGGGTGGCTACACCTTC.